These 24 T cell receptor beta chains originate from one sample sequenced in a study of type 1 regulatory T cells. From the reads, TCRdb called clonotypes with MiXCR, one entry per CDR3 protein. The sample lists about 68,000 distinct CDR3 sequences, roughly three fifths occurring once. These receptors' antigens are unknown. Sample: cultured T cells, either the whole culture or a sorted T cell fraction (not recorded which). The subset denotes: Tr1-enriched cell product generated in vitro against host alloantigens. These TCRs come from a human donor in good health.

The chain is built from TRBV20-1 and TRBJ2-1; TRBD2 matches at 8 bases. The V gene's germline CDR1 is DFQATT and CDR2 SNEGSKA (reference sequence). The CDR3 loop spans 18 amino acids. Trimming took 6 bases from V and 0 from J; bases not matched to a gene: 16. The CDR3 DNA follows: TGCAGTGCCCAATCTGGGCTAGCGGGTCGCGCCTCCTACAATGAGCAGTTCTTC. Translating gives CSAQSGLAGRASYNEQFF.

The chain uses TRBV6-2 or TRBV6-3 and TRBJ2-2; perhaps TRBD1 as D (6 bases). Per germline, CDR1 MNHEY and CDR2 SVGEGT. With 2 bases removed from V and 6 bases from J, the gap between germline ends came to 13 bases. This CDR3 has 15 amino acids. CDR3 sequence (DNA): TGTGCCAGCAGTTACCAGGGGTTCGTCGCCGGGGAGCTGTTTTTT. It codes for CASSYQGFVAGELFF.

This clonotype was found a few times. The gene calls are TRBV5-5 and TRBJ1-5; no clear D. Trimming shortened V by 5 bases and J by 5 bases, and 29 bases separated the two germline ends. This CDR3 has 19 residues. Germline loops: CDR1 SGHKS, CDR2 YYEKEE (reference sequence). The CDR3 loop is CASRYRMVASPFHDQPQHF. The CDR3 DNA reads TGTGCCAGCAGATATCGTATGGTCGCCAGCCCATTTCATGATCAGCCCCAGCATTTT.

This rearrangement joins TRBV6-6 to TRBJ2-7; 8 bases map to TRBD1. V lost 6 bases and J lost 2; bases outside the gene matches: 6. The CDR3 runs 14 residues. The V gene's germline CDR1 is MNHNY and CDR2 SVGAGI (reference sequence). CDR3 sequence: CASRNAGGTYEQYF. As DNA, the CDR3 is TGTGCCAGCAGAAACGCAGGGGGCACCTACGAGCAGTACTTC.

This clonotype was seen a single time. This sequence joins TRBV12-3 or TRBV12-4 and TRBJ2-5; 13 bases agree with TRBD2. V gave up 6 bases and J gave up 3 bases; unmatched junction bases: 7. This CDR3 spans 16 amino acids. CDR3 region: CASSLGGLAGEETQYF. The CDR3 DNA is TGTGCCAGCAGCTTGGGAGGACTAGCGGGAGAAGAGACCCAGTACTTC.

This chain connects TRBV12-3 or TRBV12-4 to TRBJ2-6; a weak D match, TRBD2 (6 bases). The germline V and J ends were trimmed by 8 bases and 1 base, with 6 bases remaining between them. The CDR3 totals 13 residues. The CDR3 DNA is TGTGCCAGCGCGGGATCTGGGGCCAACGTCCTGACTTTC. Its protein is CASAGSGANVLTF.

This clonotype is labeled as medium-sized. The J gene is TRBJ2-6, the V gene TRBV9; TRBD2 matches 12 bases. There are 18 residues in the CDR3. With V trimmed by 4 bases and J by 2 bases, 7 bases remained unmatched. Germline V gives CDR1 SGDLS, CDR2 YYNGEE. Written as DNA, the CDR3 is TGTGCCAGCAGCCGCGGACTAGCGGGAATGGCTGGGGCCAACGTCCTGACTTTC. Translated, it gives CASSRGLAGMAGANVLTF. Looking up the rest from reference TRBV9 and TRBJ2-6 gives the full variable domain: DSGVTQTPKHLITATGQRVTLRCSPRSGDLSVYWYQQSLDQGLQFLIQYYNGEERAKGNILERFSAQQFPDLHSELNLSSLELGDSALYFCASSRGLAGMAGANVLTFGAGSRLTVL.

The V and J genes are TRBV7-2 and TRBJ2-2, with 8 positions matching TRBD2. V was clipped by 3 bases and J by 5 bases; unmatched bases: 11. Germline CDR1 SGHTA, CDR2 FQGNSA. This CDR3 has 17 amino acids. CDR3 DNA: TGTGCCAGCAGCTTGGTTCGCATGGGCGGGAGGACCGGGGAGCTGTTTTTT. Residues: CASSLVRMGGRTGELFF.

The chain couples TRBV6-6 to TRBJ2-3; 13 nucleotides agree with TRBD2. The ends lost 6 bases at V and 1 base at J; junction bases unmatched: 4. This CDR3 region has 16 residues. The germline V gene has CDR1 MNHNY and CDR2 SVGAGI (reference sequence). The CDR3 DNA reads TGTGCCAGCAGCGGACTAGCGGGAGTTGGCACAGATACGCAGTATTTT. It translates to CASSGLAGVGTDTQYF.

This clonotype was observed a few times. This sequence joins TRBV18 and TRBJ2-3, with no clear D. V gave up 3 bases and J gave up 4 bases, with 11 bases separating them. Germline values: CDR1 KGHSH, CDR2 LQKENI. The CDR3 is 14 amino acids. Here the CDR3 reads CASSPGGGADTQYF. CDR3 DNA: TGTGCCAGCTCACCGGGCGGTGGGGCAGATACGCAGTATTTT. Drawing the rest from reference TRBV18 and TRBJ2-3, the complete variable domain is NAGVMQNPRHLVRRRGQEARLRCSPMKGHSHVYWYRQLPEEGLKFMVYLQKENIIDESGMPKERFSAEFPKEGPSILRIQQVVRGDSAAYFCASSPGGGADTQYFGPGTRLTVL.

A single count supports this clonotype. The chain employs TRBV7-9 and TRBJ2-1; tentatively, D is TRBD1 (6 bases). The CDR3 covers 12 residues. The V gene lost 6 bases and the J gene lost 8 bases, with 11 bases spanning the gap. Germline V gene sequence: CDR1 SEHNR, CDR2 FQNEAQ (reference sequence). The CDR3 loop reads CASRPTGYEQFF. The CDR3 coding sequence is TGTGCCAGCAGACCAACAGGGTATGAGCAGTTCTTC.

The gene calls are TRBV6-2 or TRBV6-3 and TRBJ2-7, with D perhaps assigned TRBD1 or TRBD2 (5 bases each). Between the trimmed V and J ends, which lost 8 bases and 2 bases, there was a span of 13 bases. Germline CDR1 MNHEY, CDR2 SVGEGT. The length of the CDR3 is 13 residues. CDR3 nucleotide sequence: TGTGCCAGCGTCGCTAGCAGGGCCTACGAGCAGTACTTC. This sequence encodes CASVASRAYEQYF.

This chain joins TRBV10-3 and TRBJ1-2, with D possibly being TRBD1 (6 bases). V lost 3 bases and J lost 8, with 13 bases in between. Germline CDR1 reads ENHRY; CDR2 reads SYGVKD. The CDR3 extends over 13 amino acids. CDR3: CAISDGGVPGYTF. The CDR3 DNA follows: TGTGCCATCAGTGACGGGGGCGTACCGGGCTACACCTTC.

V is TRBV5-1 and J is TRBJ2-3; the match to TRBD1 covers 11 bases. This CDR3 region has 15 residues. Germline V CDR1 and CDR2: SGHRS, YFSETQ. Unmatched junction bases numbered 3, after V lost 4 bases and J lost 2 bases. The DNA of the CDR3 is TGCGCCAGCAGCGGGGGACAGGGGGACACAGATACGCAGTATTTT. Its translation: CASSGGQGDTDTQYF.

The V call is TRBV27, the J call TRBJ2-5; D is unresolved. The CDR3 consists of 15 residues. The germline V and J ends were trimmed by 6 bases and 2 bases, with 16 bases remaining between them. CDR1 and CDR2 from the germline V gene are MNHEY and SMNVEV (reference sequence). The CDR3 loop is CASSPITPPQETQYF. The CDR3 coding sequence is TGTGCCAGCAGCCCTATTACCCCCCCACAAGAGACCCAGTACTTC.

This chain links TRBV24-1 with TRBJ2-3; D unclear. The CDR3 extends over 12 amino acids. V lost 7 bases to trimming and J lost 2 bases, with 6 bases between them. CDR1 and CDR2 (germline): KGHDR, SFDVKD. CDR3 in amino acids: CATSATTDTQYF. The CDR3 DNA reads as TGTGCCACCAGCGCCACCACAGATACGCAGTATTTT.

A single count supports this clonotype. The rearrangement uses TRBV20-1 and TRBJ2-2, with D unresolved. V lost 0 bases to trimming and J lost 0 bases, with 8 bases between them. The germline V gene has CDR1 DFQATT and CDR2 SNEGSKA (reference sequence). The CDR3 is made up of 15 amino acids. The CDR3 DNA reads TGCAGTGCTAGAGATCTGAAAACGAACACCGGGGAGCTGTTTTTT. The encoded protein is CSARDLKTNTGELFF.

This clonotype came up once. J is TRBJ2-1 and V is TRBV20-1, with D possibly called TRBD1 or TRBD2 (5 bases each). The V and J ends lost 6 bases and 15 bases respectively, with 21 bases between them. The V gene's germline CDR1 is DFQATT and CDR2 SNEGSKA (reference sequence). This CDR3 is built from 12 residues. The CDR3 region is CSARALADRLFF. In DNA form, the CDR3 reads TGCAGTGCCAGGGCGCTAGCTGATAGGCTGTTCTTC.

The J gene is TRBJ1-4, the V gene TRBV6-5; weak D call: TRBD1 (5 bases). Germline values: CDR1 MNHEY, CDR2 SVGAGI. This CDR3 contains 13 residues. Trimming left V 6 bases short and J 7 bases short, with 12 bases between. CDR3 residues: CASSRGWGEKLFF. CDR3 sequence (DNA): TGTGCCAGCAGCCGGGGGTGGGGTGAAAAACTGTTTTTT.

CDR3 DNA: TGTGCCAGCAGCCAACGTAGCGGGGGTTCCTACGAGCAGTACTTC. Translated, it gives CASSQRSGGSYEQYF. The chain has TRBV4-2 and TRBJ2-7, with 9 bases matching TRBD2. Germline trimming cut 2 bases from V and 1 base from J; bases unmatched to any gene: 3. CDR1 is LGHNA and CDR2 is YNFKEQ in the germline V gene. The CDR3 has 15 residues.

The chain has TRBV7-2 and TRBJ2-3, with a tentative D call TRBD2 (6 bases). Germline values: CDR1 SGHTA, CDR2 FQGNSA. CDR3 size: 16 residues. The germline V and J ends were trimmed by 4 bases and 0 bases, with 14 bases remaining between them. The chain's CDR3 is CASSSGGRTSTDTQYF. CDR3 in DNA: TGTGCCAGCAGCTCCGGAGGGAGGACTAGCACAGATACGCAGTATTTT. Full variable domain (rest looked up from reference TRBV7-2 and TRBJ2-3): GAGVSQSPSNKVTEKGKDVELRCDPISGHTALYWYRQSLGQGLEFLIYFQGNSAPDKSGLPSDRFSAERTGGSVSTLTIQRTQQEDSAVYLCASSSGGRTSTDTQYFGPGTRLTVL.

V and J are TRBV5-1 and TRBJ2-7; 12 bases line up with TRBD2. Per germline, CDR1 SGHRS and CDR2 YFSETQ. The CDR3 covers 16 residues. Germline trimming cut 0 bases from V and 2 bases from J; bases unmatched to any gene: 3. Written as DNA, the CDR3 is TGCGCCAGCAGCTTGGAAGCTAGCGGGAGGGCCTACGAGCAGTACTTC. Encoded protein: CASSLEASGRAYEQYF. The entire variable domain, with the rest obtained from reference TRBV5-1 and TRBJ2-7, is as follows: KAGVTQTPRYLIKTRGQQVTLSCSPISGHRSVSWYQQTPGQGLQFLFEYFSETQRNKGNFPGRFSGRQFSNSRSEMNVSTLELGDSALYLCASSLEASGRAYEQYFGPGTRLTVT.

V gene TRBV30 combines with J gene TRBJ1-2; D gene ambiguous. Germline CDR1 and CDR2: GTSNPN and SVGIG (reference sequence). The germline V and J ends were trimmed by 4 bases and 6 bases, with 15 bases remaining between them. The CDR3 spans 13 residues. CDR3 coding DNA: TGTGCCTGGAACACATTTGGAGCGGATGGCTACACCTTC. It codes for CAWNTFGADGYTF.

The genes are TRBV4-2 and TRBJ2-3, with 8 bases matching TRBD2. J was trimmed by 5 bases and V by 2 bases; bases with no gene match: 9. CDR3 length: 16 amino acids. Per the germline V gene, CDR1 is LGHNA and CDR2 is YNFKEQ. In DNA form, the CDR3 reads TGTGCCAGCAGCCAACAGGGGAGCGCGGGAGGAGATACGCAGTATTTT. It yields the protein CASSQQGSAGGDTQYF.